This T cell receptor (beta chain) was identified during a study of T cells in Graves' hyperthyroidism and ophthalmopathy. Concerning this clonotype itself: Compared with germline, one end of the junction differs, possibly owing to a read error.

Germline V gene data show CDR1 as MNHEY and CDR2 as SVGAGI. The CDR3 length is 14 residues. There were TCR beta CDR3 regions amplified from RNA transcripts. The TCR CDR3 first-round RT-PCR relied on the HTBI primer set. TCRdb reanalysed the multiplex PCR reads using MiXCR and keeps one entry per CDR3 protein. Of hundreds of thousands of distinct CDR3 sequences listed, around 13% were seen once; the top ten hold around 13%. The chain links TRBV6-5 to TRBJ1-6, with D possibly being TRBD1 (6 bases). The receptor was isolated from a woman between 50 and 59 years old with Graves' ophthalmopathy. The sample consisted of blood. The CDR3 coding sequence is TGTGCCAGCGGTTACAGGGAGACAAATTCACCCCTCCACTTT. Protein sequence: CASGYRETNSPLHF.